The T cell receptor (beta chain) under discussion was sequenced for a study of Ad26.COV2.S vaccination and SARS-CoV-2 variants. Overall study: In the study, Ad26.COV2.S was injected intramuscularly once, or twice 56 days apart.

A word on this clone: Its antigen is still unknown.

TCRdb keeps only in-frame clones here, not all; method: immunoSEQ multiplex PCR. The sample yields 380,000 or so clones, 88% seen once. Germline loops: CDR1 ENHRY, CDR2 SYGVKD. V was pared by 3 bases and J by 6 bases, with 17 bases of the junction left unmatched. CDR3 size: 17 residues. Treatment reported: over 15 received Ad26.COV2.S at low or high dose, single or two shots; about 5 received placebo; per-sample allocation not given. It was on day 63 after the first vaccine or placebo injection that samples were taken. Study results and caveats: Vaccinees displayed broader spike-specific TCR repertoires than placebo recipients.

This TCR was recovered from a person aged 18-65 years who received the Ad26.COV2.S COVID-19 vaccine or a placebo. Source: peripheral blood, taken in a trial of Ad26.COV2.S vaccine versus placebo. J is TRBJ2-7 and V is TRBV10-3, with 7 bases aligning to TRBD2. This CDR3 reads CAISDRGRGPSDGEQYF. The CDR3, as DNA: TGTGCCATCAGTGATCGGGGGAGGGGACCATCTGATGGCGAGCAGTACTTC.